In this sample, the clone carrying this T cell receptor (beta chain) is medium-sized. The data were taken from a study of low-dose radiotherapy and immunotherapy resistance in tumors. Primers targeting TRAV and TRBV primed first-strand cDNA, covering alpha and beta chains. TCRs were put through approximately 21 PCR cycles of amplification with Phusion. A constant-region primer and the V-primer adapter served as the primer pair. TCRdb independently ran MiXCR on the reads; one entry per CDR3 protein. The sample lists 30,000 to 50,000 distinct CDR3 sequences; about 28% were seen once. Time point meaning: before trial treatment. Germline-derived CDR1 and CDR2 are MNHEY and SMNVEV (reference sequence). The CDR3 is 13 amino acids. V lost 3 bases to trimming and J lost 5 bases, with 10 bases between them.

The chain combines TRBV27 with TRBJ1-1; weak D call: TRBD1 (5 bases). This specimen was PBMCs, taken before treatment. This TCR was recovered from a male donor with gallbladder cancer. The chain's CDR3 is CASSLGEVTEAFF. The CDR3 DNA follows: TGTGCCAGCAGTTTGGGGGAGGTAACTGAAGCTTTCTTT.